This T cell receptor (beta chain) was identified in a study of T-cell memory formation after mild COVID-19. Study-level background: Largely donor-specific sequence clusters came from two donors.

CDR3 length: 10 residues. Germline V gene data show CDR1 as SEHNR and CDR2 as FQNEAQ (reference sequence). V lost 4 bases, J lost 9 bases, and 4 bases lay in between. TCRdb analysed the 5' RACE reads with MiXCR anew, one entry per CDR3 protein. The table records hundreds of thousands of distinct CDR3 sequences, around 15% of them present only once. Sequenced material: PBMCs or a T cell subset sorted from them (not recorded which). This TCR was recovered from a man younger than 30 who had mild COVID-19 (a few samples of this study predate the infection). Cell type and time point are not known. The chain combines TRBV7-9 with TRBJ2-1; D is unresolved. CDR3 in amino acids: CASSYGEQFF. The CDR3 nucleotides read TGTGCCAGCAGCTATGGTGAGCAGTTCTTC.